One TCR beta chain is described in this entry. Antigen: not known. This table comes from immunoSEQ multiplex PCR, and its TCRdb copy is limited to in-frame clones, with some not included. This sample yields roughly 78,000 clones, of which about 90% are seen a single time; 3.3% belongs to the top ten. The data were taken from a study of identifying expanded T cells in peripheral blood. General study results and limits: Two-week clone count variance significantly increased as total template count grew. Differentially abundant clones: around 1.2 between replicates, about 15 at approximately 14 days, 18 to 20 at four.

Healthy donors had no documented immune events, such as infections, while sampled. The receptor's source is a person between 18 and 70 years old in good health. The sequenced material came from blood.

The CDR3 here is CASSYVDSPGQPQHF. In DNA form, the CDR3 reads TGTGCCAGCAGTTACGTTGACAGCCCGGGGCAGCCCCAGCATTTT. V and J are TRBV6-6 and TRBJ1-5, with D tentatively TRBD1 (5 bases). CDR1 and CDR2 (germline): MNHNY, SVGAGI (reference sequence). Trimming shortened V by 2 bases and J by 7 bases, and 15 bases separated the two germline ends. The CDR3 consists of 15 residues.